This TCR beta chain appears in the sequencing data of a study of identifying expanded T cells in peripheral blood. Profiling relied on immunoSEQ multiplex PCR, and the TCRdb table lists in-frame clones only, not all of them. Altogether about 97,000 clones are present, around 88% being singletons, with the ten largest covering around an eighth. CDR3 size: 13 residues. Trimming removed 3 bases from V and 5 bases from J; junction bases left unmatched: 3. Germline loops: CDR1 SGHAT, CDR2 FQNNGV. This clonotype was sampled from a person between 18 and 69 years old in good health. The specimen was blood. This chain links TRBV11-2 with TRBJ2-5, with 7 positions matching TRBD2. The CDR3 loop is CASSFGGGETQYF. DNA for the CDR3: TGTGCCAGCAGCTTCGGGGGAGGGGAGACCCAGTACTTC.